Described below is a single TCR beta chain sequence and its context. These data belong to a study of blood T cell repertoires in COVID-19. Libraries were prepared by immunoSEQ multiplex PCR; TCRdb keeps only in-frame clonotypes and omits some of them. Found here are 200,000 to 250,000 clones, roughly four fifths of them singletons; the top ten hold approximately 3.1%. The germline V gene encodes CDR1 SEHNR and CDR2 FQNEAQ (reference sequence). The V segment lost 5 bases and the J segment 3 bases; nucleotides outside the gene matches: 4. This CDR3 has 14 amino acids. The sample comprised PBMCs or T cells enriched from blood (not recorded which). This chain uses TRBV7-9 with TRBJ2-7; 10 bases are a match to TRBD2. The receptor was derived from an older woman who had recovered from COVID-19. The CDR3 here is CASSPGLADYEQYF. The CDR3, as DNA: TGTGCCAGCAGCCCAGGACTAGCGGACTACGAGCAGTACTTC.